This T cell receptor (beta chain) was identified during a study of cytomegalovirus exposure and HLA in healthy donors. Regarding this clone: As yet, its antigen is unknown.

PCR employed 60 Vbeta and 13 Jbeta primers. Sequencing was performed with immunoSEQ multiplex PCR; in TCRdb, only in-frame clones are kept and a portion is missing. The table shows around 53,000 clones, with almost 85% occurring only once. CDR1 and CDR2 from the germline V gene are SGHAT and FQNNGV. The CDR3 consists of 15 residues. V was cut by 2 bases and J by 3 bases, with 12 bases left in between. Study-wide findings and caveats: A later analysis linked a missense DCLRE1C variant to TCR beta V- and J-gene trimming.

The TCR was taken from a man aged 50 or older in good health and CMV-seronegative. The specimen was PBMCs. The chain employs TRBV11-2 and TRBJ2-3, with TRBD2 as a possible D gene (6 bases). Written as DNA, the CDR3 is TGTGCCAGCAGCTTACGGGGGTTTGGGACAGATACGCAGTATTTT. This sequence encodes CASSLRGFGTDTQYF.